Each of the 11 T cell receptor beta chains below was sequenced from the same sample in a study of blood T cell repertoires in COVID-19. Only in-frame clones appear in the TCRdb table, and some are missing; sequencing was by immunoSEQ multiplex PCR. The sample carries about 100,000 clones, 88% recorded once. The sample taken for sequencing was peripheral blood. These receptors were obtained from a human donor in a cohort sampled during active COVID-19.

This clone showed up just once. The genes are TRBV5-4 and TRBJ2-5, with 8 bases aligning to TRBD2. The J segment lost 4 bases and the V segment lost 7 bases, leaving 9 bases of the junction unmatched. CDR1 SGHNT and CDR2 YYREEE come from the germline V gene (reference sequence). The CDR3 contains 14 residues. CDR3 amino acids: CASWLAGSGETQYF. CDR3 in DNA: TGTGCCAGCTGGTTAGCGGGGTCGGGAGAGACCCAGTACTTC. The whole variable domain, remainder taken from reference TRBV5-4 and TRBJ2-5, is ETGVTQSPTHLIKTRGQQVTLRCSSQSGHNTVSWYQQALGQGPQFIFQYYREEENGRGNFPPRFSGLQFPNYSSELNVNALELDDSALYLCASWLAGSGETQYFGPGTRLLVL.

With respect to this clone: The junction differs from germline at one of its ends, possibly a read error. This chain connects TRBV6-1 to TRBJ1-2; D might be TRBD1 (5 bases). The V gene's germline CDR1 is MNHNS and CDR2 SASEGT. This CDR3 spans 13 amino acids. The CDR3 spells CASSEGVWGTLTF. Here the CDR3 DNA reads TGTGCCAGCAGCGAAGGGGTATGGGGCACTCTCACCTTC.

This clone was observed a single time. V is TRBV12-3 or TRBV12-4 and J is TRBJ1-4; D unclear. The CDR3 sequence is 13 residues long. V lost 2 bases and J lost 7, with 8 bases in between. CDR3 region: CASSLRRGEKLFF. The CDR3 DNA follows: TGTGCCAGCAGTTTAAGGCGGGGTGAAAAACTGTTTTTT.

The chain employs TRBV7-2 and TRBJ2-2; 12 bases align to TRBD2. The germline CDR1 and CDR2 sequences are SGHTA and FQGNSA. There are 18 residues in the CDR3. With V trimmed by 5 bases and J by 3 bases, 10 bases remained unmatched. This CDR3 is CASSRRGRLAGDTGELFF. The DNA for the CDR3 is TGTGCCAGCAGCCGTCGGGGTAGACTAGCGGGGGACACCGGGGAGCTGTTTTTT.

The CDR3 loop is CASSPSRTGELFF. The DNA for the CDR3 is TGTGCCAGCTCACCATCTAGGACCGGGGAGCTGTTTTTT. This chain joins TRBV18 and TRBJ2-2, with D uncertain. The germline V and J ends were trimmed by 2 bases and 5 bases, with 6 bases remaining between them. Looked up from germline, CDR1 is KGHSH and CDR2 is LQKENI. The CDR3 extends over 13 amino acids.

The chain links TRBV6-9 to TRBJ2-7, with 8 bases aligning to TRBD2. The V gene's germline CDR1 is MNHGY and CDR2 SVAAGI. With V trimmed by 3 bases and J by 2 bases, 3 bases remained unmatched. CDR3 length: 14 amino acids. The CDR3 reads CASSYRGGAYEQYF. CDR3 sequence (DNA): TGTGCCAGCAGTTACCGGGGGGGGGCCTACGAGCAGTACTTC.

The V gene is TRBV5-1, the J gene TRBJ2-2; no firm D call. V dropped 2 bases and J dropped 1 base, with 3 bases sitting between them. CDR3 length: 13 residues. Germline V CDR1 and CDR2: SGHRS, YFSETQ. The CDR3 loop reads CASSFKNTGELFF. The CDR3 nucleotides are TGCGCCAGCAGCTTTAAGAACACCGGGGAGCTGTTTTTT.

The chain recombines TRBV2 with TRBJ1-1; a possible D gene is TRBD1 (5 bases). The CDR3 runs 14 residues. Germline V gene lookup returns CDR1 SNHLY and CDR2 FYNNEI. Trimming cost V 4 bases and J 0 bases, with 9 bases left between them. The CDR3 sequence is CASSGQLMNTEAFF. The CDR3 DNA is TGTGCCAGCAGTGGACAGTTGATGAACACTGAAGCTTTCTTT.

CDR3 bases: TGTGCCAGTAAAGAGGCTCTTAGCGGGAGAGGAGATACGCAGTATTTT. Translation gives CASKEALSGRGDTQYF. The chain carries TRBV19 and TRBJ2-3; TRBD2 aligns across 9 bases. Per germline, CDR1 LNHDA and CDR2 SQIVND (reference sequence). J lost 5 bases, V lost 7 bases, and 13 bases had no gene match. The CDR3 consists of 16 residues.

This chain connects TRBV2 to TRBJ2-7, with 9 bases identical to TRBD1. Germline loops: CDR1 SNHLY, CDR2 FYNNEI. The ends lost 3 bases at V and 2 bases at J; junction bases unmatched: 8. CDR3 length equals 16 residues. Written as DNA, the CDR3 is TGTGCCAGCAGTGAGTCAGGGGGACAGGGCCCCTACGAGCAGTACTTC. This translates into CASSESGGQGPYEQYF.

The V call is TRBV6-5, the J call TRBJ1-5; D may be TRBD1 (5 bases). Per the germline V gene, CDR1 is MNHEY and CDR2 is SVGAGI. This CDR3 is 15 amino acids long. V lost 2 bases, J lost 7 bases, and 15 bases lay in between. The CDR3 DNA follows: TGTGCCAGCAGTTACAGAGGGGACGGGAGGCAGCCCCAGCATTTT. Amino acid sequence: CASSYRGDGRQPQHF.